A selection of T cell receptor beta chains follows, all from one sample in a study of T cells after yellow fever vaccination. Via MiXCR, TCRdb re-called the 5' RACE reads, giving one row per CDR3 protein. Of approximately 300,000 distinct CDR3 sequences listed, roughly a tenth are singletons. The specimen was CD4+ T cells sorted from PBMCs, collected 45 days after the yellow fever booster vaccination. The receptor source for this set is a man between 18 and 35 years old who received the YFV17D yellow fever vaccine. Both conserved end residues are part of each CDR3. Each record gives: D gene, J gene, clone size, V gene, CDR3 length, CDR3 protein, CDR3 DNA. The D gene is left open where the match is weak. Only some rows state a clone size, as once, few, many or a class for expanded clones.

>TRBD1|TRBJ1-5|once|TRBV18|15
CPSSLDRGHHQPQHF
TGTCCCAGCTCACTGGACAGGGGGCATCATCAGCCCCAGCATTTT
>TRBD2|TRBJ2-5|-|TRBV7-3|17
CASSLAAGLGGQETQYF
TGTGCCAGCAGCTTAGCGGCGGGACTAGGAGGCCAAGAGACCCAGTACTTC
>-|TRBJ1-3|-|TRBV2|14
CASKVQGPGNTIYF
TGTGCCAGCAAGGTGCAGGGCCCTGGAAACACCATATATTTT
>-|TRBJ2-2|many|TRBV7-9|16
CASSPPGGAFTGELFF
TGTGCCAGCAGCCCCCCAGGGGGGGCGTTCACCGGGGAGCTGTTTTTT
>TRBD1|TRBJ1-2|-|TRBV12-3/TRBV12-4|15
CASSLGQGIDDGYTF
TGTGCCAGCAGCCTGGGACAGGGGATCGATGATGGCTACACCTTC
>TRBD1|TRBJ2-5|-|TRBV20-1|12
CSARKGAETQYF
TGCAGTGCTCGGAAGGGGGCGGAGACCCAGTACTTC
>-|TRBJ1-4|many|TRBV7-8|16
CASSLMTFATNEKLFF
TGTGCCAGCAGCTTAATGACCTTTGCAACTAATGAAAAACTGTTTTTT
>-|TRBJ1-5|few|TRBV6-5|13
CASSYDGEQPQHF
TGTGCCAGCAGTTACGACGGGGAGCAGCCCCAGCATTTT
>TRBD1|TRBJ1-2|few|TRBV3-1|17
CASSQVIRGRGVYGYTF
TGTGCCAGCAGCCAAGTTATCAGGGGGCGGGGAGTCTATGGCTACACCTTC
>-|TRBJ2-5|many|TRBV9|13
CASSVGRTETQYF
TGTGCCAGCAGCGTGGGACGGACGGAGACCCAGTACTTC
>TRBD1|TRBJ2-3|-|TRBV7-2|14
CASRRDRWADTQYF
TGTGCCAGCAGAAGGGACAGGTGGGCCGATACGCAGTATTTT
>TRBD2|TRBJ2-3|-|TRBV25-1|16
CASSDPGTSGADTQYF
TGTGCCAGCAGTGACCCTGGGACTAGCGGGGCGGATACGCAGTATTTT
>-|TRBJ1-3|few|TRBV20-1|15
CSARWSGFSGNTIYF
TGCAGTGCTAGATGGTCAGGGTTCTCTGGAAACACCATATATTTT
>TRBD1|TRBJ2-2|-|TRBV6-6|14
CASSGQANTGELFF
TGTGCCAGCTCGGGACAGGCGAACACCGGGGAGCTGTTTTTT
>-|TRBJ1-5|-|TRBV7-2|13
CASRRDGNQPQHF
TGTGCCAGCAGAAGGGACGGTAATCAGCCCCAGCATTTT
>TRBD2|TRBJ2-5|-|TRBV12-3/TRBV12-4|15
CASSQLAGVTETQYF
TGTGCCAGCAGTCAGTTAGCGGGGGTAACAGAGACCCAGTACTTC
>TRBD1|TRBJ2-2|-|TRBV28|16
CASSAAPGQGTGELFF
TGTGCCAGCAGTGCCGCCCCCGGACAGGGAACCGGGGAGCTGTTTTTT
>-|TRBJ2-5|few|TRBV20-1|13
CSAKTVFQETQYF
TGCAGTGCCAAAACAGTGTTCCAAGAGACCCAGTACTTC
>-|TRBJ1-1|-|TRBV7-8|12
CASSRRGNEAFF
TGTGCCAGCAGCAGACGGGGCAATGAAGCTTTCTTT
>TRBD2|TRBJ2-1|many|TRBV5-6|16
CASSSTSGTTYNEQFF
TGTGCCAGCAGCTCGACCAGCGGGACTACTTACAATGAGCAGTTCTTC
>-|TRBJ2-1|-|TRBV11-1|17
CASSARGGGYSYNEQFF
TGTGCCAGCAGCGCACGGGGAGGGGGCTATTCCTACAATGAGCAGTTCTTC
>TRBD1|TRBJ1-2|-|TRBV10-3|12
CAISGSDRDFTF
TGTGCCATCAGCGGTTCGGACAGGGATTTCACCTTC
>-|TRBJ2-1|many|TRBV7-9|17
CASSPSFLGAKYNEQFF
TGTGCCAGCAGCCCATCCTTTCTCGGGGCGAAATACAATGAGCAGTTCTTC
>TRBD1|TRBJ1-2|few|TRBV4-1|17
CASSQGIKRQGPVGYTF
TGCGCCAGCAGCCAAGGGATAAAGAGACAGGGACCGGTCGGCTACACCTTC
>TRBD1|TRBJ1-4|once|TRBV11-2|12
CASRKTGGKLFF
TGTGCCAGCAGGAAAACAGGGGGAAAACTGTTTTTT
>TRBD2|TRBJ2-1|-|TRBV7-9|15
CASSLRISGAGEQFF
TGTGCCAGCAGCTTAAGGATTAGCGGGGCTGGGGAGCAGTTCTTC
>-|TRBJ2-3|once|TRBV6-1|13
CASSHTGSDTQYF
TGTGCCAGCAGTCACACAGGGTCCGATACGCAGTATTTT
>TRBD1|TRBJ1-5|few|TRBV5-1|14
CASSPGQNNQPQHF
TGCGCCAGCAGCCCGGGACAGAACAATCAGCCCCAGCATTTT
>-|TRBJ1-4|many|TRBV14|15
CASSQGARGGEKLFF
TGTGCCAGCAGCCAAGGGGCTCGGGGAGGCGAAAAACTGTTTTTT
>TRBD1|TRBJ1-2|few|TRBV4-1|13
CASSLDREAGYTF
TGCGCCAGCAGCCTAGACAGGGAGGCTGGCTACACCTTC
>TRBD1|TRBJ1-2|few|TRBV6-2/TRBV6-3|15
CASSTQQGVGYGYTF
TGTGCCAGCAGTACCCAACAGGGGGTCGGCTATGGCTACACCTTC
>-|TRBJ2-2|once|TRBV25-1|15
CASGGRTVPTGELFF
TGTGCCAGCGGTGGTAGGACAGTACCCACCGGGGAGCTGTTTTTT
>TRBD1|TRBJ2-7|-|TRBV5-1|16
CASSLSLVGGEYEQYF
TGCGCCAGCAGCTTGAGCTTGGTAGGGGGCGAATACGAGCAGTACTTC
>TRBD1|TRBJ1-2|-|TRBV5-1|15
CASSPRQGTGDGYTF
TGCGCCAGCAGCCCCCGACAGGGAACGGGGGATGGCTACACCTTC
>-|TRBJ1-2|few|TRBV7-2|13
CASSAQGPYGYTF
TGTGCCAGCAGCGCACAGGGTCCGTATGGCTACACCTTC
>-|TRBJ1-1|many|TRBV7-2|15
CASSLVPEVNTEAFF
TGTGCCAGCAGCTTAGTGCCGGAGGTCAACACTGAAGCTTTCTTT
>TRBD1|TRBJ1-6|few|TRBV4-3|13
CASSQRQGLPLHF
TGCGCCAGCAGCCAACGACAGGGGCTGCCCCTCCACTTT
>-|TRBJ1-2|many|TRBV6-2/TRBV6-3|10
CASGRDGYTF
TGTGCCAGCGGCAGGGACGGCTACACCTTC
>-|TRBJ2-1|-|TRBV20-1|13
CSAGRTGKDEQFF
TGCAGTGCTGGCCGGACTGGGAAGGATGAGCAGTTCTTC
>-|TRBJ2-3|few|TRBV18|14
CASSPKDGGHTQYF
TGTGCCAGCTCACCTAAGGATGGGGGGCACACGCAGTATTTT
>-|TRBJ2-2|-|TRBV2|15
CASRFGSGNTGELFF
TGTGCCAGCAGATTTGGGTCAGGGAACACCGGGGAGCTGTTTTTT
>TRBD1|TRBJ2-7|many|TRBV12-3/TRBV12-4|16
CASSPGTGVWLREQYF
TGTGCCAGCAGTCCCGGGACAGGGGTATGGCTGAGGGAGCAGTACTTC
>TRBD2|TRBJ2-5|many|TRBV4-2|16
CASSQTSGGVQETQYF
TGTGCCAGCAGCCAAACTAGCGGGGGGGTCCAAGAGACCCAGTACTTC
>-|TRBJ1-6|-|TRBV5-5|15
CASSLPDQGSSPLHF
TGTGCCAGCAGCTTGCCTGACCAGGGTAGTTCACCCCTCCACTTT
>-|TRBJ2-1|-|TRBV5-4|15
CASSPSSSSYNEQFF
TGTGCCAGCAGCCCCTCCTCGAGCTCCTACAATGAGCAGTTCTTC
>-|TRBJ2-5|few|TRBV4-1|16
CASSKTSSGTPDTQYF
TGCGCCAGCAGCAAAACGTCTTCAGGGACCCCGGATACCCAGTACTTC
>TRBD1|TRBJ1-4|few|TRBV12-3/TRBV12-4|15
CASREGGAGSEKLFF
TGTGCCAGCAGGGAAGGGGGCGCGGGTAGTGAAAAACTGTTTTTT
>TRBD1|TRBJ1-1|many|TRBV7-2|15
CASRTGGTQNTEAFF
TGTGCCAGCCGGACAGGGGGCACCCAGAACACTGAAGCTTTCTTT
>-|TRBJ2-3|-|TRBV10-3|12
CAIGTVYDTQYF
TGTGCCATTGGGACGGTTTACGATACGCAGTATTTT
>-|TRBJ1-2|many|TRBV5-5|13
CASSLVDRYGYTF
TGTGCCAGCAGCTTGGTGGACAGATATGGCTACACCTTC
>-|TRBJ2-5|many|TRBV10-3|14
CAISESRGGETQYF
TGTGCCATCAGTGAGTCGCGGGGAGGAGAGACCCAGTACTTC
>-|TRBJ1-1|-|TRBV11-1|14
CASSLAHGNTEAFF
TGTGCCAGCAGCTTAGCCCACGGTAACACTGAAGCTTTCTTT
>-|TRBJ2-3|-|TRBV5-4|16
CASSLGRNRDTDTQYF
TGTGCCAGCAGCTTGGGTCGGAATAGGGACACAGATACGCAGTATTTT